This is a list of T cell receptor beta chains from one sample in a study of early T cells in non-severe SARS-CoV-2 infection. In TCRdb, the 5' RACE reads were re-called with MiXCR into one record per CDR3 protein. The table includes 55,000 to 85,000 distinct CDR3 sequences, roughly an eighth detected once. The sequenced sample consisted of whole blood. The receptor set was obtained from an adult who was a healthcare worker with PCR-confirmed SARS-CoV-2 infection or an uninfected control (not recorded which). CDR3s include the opening cysteine and the closing phenylalanine or tryptophan. The D gene is left open where the match is weak. Some rows mark clone size as missing; the rest say once, few, many or name a class of expanded clone.

cdr3_aa: CASSHRTGSSYEQYF
cdr3_nt: TGTGCCAGCAGCCATCGGACGGGTAGCTCCTACGAGCAGTACTTC
d_call: -
v_call: TRBV7-2
clone_size: many
j_call: TRBJ2-7

cdr3_aa: CASSQDTGRDTQYF
cdr3_nt: TGCGCCAGCAGCCAAGATACCGGGAGAGATACGCAGTATTTT
d_call: -
v_call: TRBV4-3
clone_size: few
j_call: TRBJ2-3

cdr3_aa: CASSLGSGGSYNEQFF
cdr3_nt: TGTGCCAGCAGTTTGGGTAGCGGGGGGAGTTACAATGAGCAGTTCTTC
d_call: TRBD2
v_call: TRBV28
clone_size: many
j_call: TRBJ2-1

cdr3_aa: CSASGGLSTDTQYF
cdr3_nt: TGCAGTGCCTCGGGGGGGCTAAGCACAGATACGCAGTATTTT
d_call: TRBD2
v_call: TRBV20-1
clone_size: -
j_call: TRBJ2-3

cdr3_aa: CASSRRQGVRGYTF
cdr3_nt: TGTGCCAGCAGCCGACGACAGGGGGTGAGAGGCTACACCTTC
d_call: TRBD1
v_call: TRBV7-6
clone_size: few
j_call: TRBJ1-2

cdr3_aa: CSARALRGNYGYTF
cdr3_nt: TGCAGTGCTAGAGCCCTAAGGGGGAACTATGGCTACACCTTC
d_call: -
v_call: TRBV20-1
clone_size: few
j_call: TRBJ1-2

cdr3_aa: CASRDRYGYTF
cdr3_nt: TGTGCCAGCAGGGACAGATATGGCTACACCTTC
d_call: -
v_call: TRBV6-2/TRBV6-3
clone_size: -
j_call: TRBJ1-2

cdr3_aa: CASSPNDRDGETQYF
cdr3_nt: TGTGCCAGCAGTCCCAACGACAGGGACGGCGAGACCCAGTACTTC
d_call: TRBD1
v_call: TRBV28
clone_size: -
j_call: TRBJ2-5

cdr3_aa: CASSLQGVNTEAFF
cdr3_nt: TGTGCCAGCAGCTTACAGGGCGTGAACACTGAAGCTTTCTTT
d_call: -
v_call: TRBV13
clone_size: -
j_call: TRBJ1-1

cdr3_aa: CASSVGDNGNSPLHF
cdr3_nt: TGTGCCAGCAGTGTCGGGGATAATGGAAATTCACCCCTCCACTTT
d_call: -
v_call: TRBV6-4
clone_size: -
j_call: TRBJ1-6

cdr3_aa: CASSDSTEVEQYF
cdr3_nt: TGTGCCAGCAGTGACAGTACCGAAGTCGAGCAGTACTTC
d_call: -
v_call: TRBV6-6
clone_size: many
j_call: TRBJ2-7

cdr3_aa: CASSQGSVSGNTEAFF
cdr3_nt: TGTGCCAGCAGCCAAGGGTCGGTCTCTGGGAACACTGAAGCTTTCTTT
d_call: -
v_call: TRBV14
clone_size: -
j_call: TRBJ1-1

cdr3_aa: CASSQEVRGTEAFF
cdr3_nt: TGTGCCAGCAGCCAAGAGGTCCGAGGCACTGAAGCTTTCTTT
d_call: -
v_call: TRBV3-1
clone_size: few
j_call: TRBJ1-1

cdr3_aa: CSAPDRVGYNEQFF
cdr3_nt: TGCAGTGCGCCGGACAGGGTCGGGTACAATGAGCAGTTCTTC
d_call: TRBD1
v_call: TRBV20-1
clone_size: -
j_call: TRBJ2-1

cdr3_aa: CSADRGSGANVLTF
cdr3_nt: TGCAGCGCAGATCGAGGCTCTGGGGCCAACGTCCTGACTTTC
d_call: -
v_call: TRBV29-1
clone_size: few
j_call: TRBJ2-6

cdr3_aa: CATSRDLDATEAFF
cdr3_nt: TGTGCCACCAGCAGAGATCTGGATGCCACTGAAGCTTTCTTT
d_call: -
v_call: TRBV15
clone_size: many
j_call: TRBJ1-1

cdr3_aa: CASSTGQGSFGEFF
cdr3_nt: TGTGCCAGCAGTACCGGACAGGGTAGTTTTGGGGAGTTCTTC
d_call: TRBD1
v_call: TRBV12-3/TRBV12-4
clone_size: -
j_call: TRBJ2-1

cdr3_aa: CASSETSTVNYGYTF
cdr3_nt: TGTGCCAGCAGCGAAACCTCGACAGTCAACTATGGCTACACCTTC
d_call: -
v_call: TRBV9
clone_size: -
j_call: TRBJ1-2

cdr3_aa: CASSLGGDSNQPQHF
cdr3_nt: TGCGCCAGCAGCTTAGGCGGGGACAGCAATCAGCCCCAGCATTTT
d_call: -
v_call: TRBV5-1
clone_size: -
j_call: TRBJ1-5

cdr3_aa: CATSGYTSGANVLTF
cdr3_nt: TGTGCCACCAGCGGATACACCTCTGGGGCCAACGTCCTGACTTTC
d_call: -
v_call: TRBV15
clone_size: -
j_call: TRBJ2-6

cdr3_aa: CATSPTDAGDYGYTF
cdr3_nt: TGTGCCACCAGCCCCACCGATGCAGGGGACTATGGCTACACCTTC
d_call: -
v_call: TRBV4-2
clone_size: -
j_call: TRBJ1-2

cdr3_aa: CASSLERNNSPLHF
cdr3_nt: TGTGCCAGCAGCTTAGAACGGAATAATTCACCCCTCCACTTT
d_call: -
v_call: TRBV11-2
clone_size: many
j_call: TRBJ1-6

cdr3_aa: CSVAQGTYEQYF
cdr3_nt: TGCAGCGTTGCTCAGGGAACCTACGAGCAGTACTTC
d_call: -
v_call: TRBV29-1
clone_size: -
j_call: TRBJ2-7

cdr3_aa: CSARAVDGGTDTQYF
cdr3_nt: TGCAGTGCTAGAGCCGTTGATGGGGGCACAGATACGCAGTATTTT
d_call: -
v_call: TRBV20-1
clone_size: -
j_call: TRBJ2-3

cdr3_aa: CASSYRGETQYF
cdr3_nt: TGTGCCAGCAGTTACAGGGGAGAGACCCAGTACTTC
d_call: -
v_call: TRBV6-5
clone_size: -
j_call: TRBJ2-5

cdr3_aa: CASSFYRDYHATNEKLFF
cdr3_nt: TGTGCCAGCAGCTTCTACAGGGACTACCATGCAACTAATGAAAAACTGTTTTTT
d_call: -
v_call: TRBV11-2
clone_size: few
j_call: TRBJ1-4

cdr3_aa: CSASSGASSYEQYF
cdr3_nt: TGCAGTGCTAGTAGCGGGGCCAGCTCCTACGAGCAGTACTTC
d_call: TRBD2
v_call: TRBV20-1
clone_size: few
j_call: TRBJ2-7

cdr3_aa: CSVAKGRETQYF
cdr3_nt: TGCAGCGTTGCGAAGGGGCGGGAGACCCAGTACTTC
d_call: -
v_call: TRBV29-1
clone_size: many
j_call: TRBJ2-5

cdr3_aa: CASSLERGGNEQFF
cdr3_nt: TGTGCCAGCAGTTTAGAGCGGGGGGGCAATGAGCAGTTCTTC
d_call: TRBD2
v_call: TRBV12-3/TRBV12-4
clone_size: few
j_call: TRBJ2-1

cdr3_aa: CASRQRQVSYEQYF
cdr3_nt: TGTGCCAGCAGGCAACGACAGGTATCCTACGAGCAGTACTTC
d_call: -
v_call: TRBV28
clone_size: many
j_call: TRBJ2-7

cdr3_aa: CSVEGERDGYTF
cdr3_nt: TGCAGCGTTGAGGGGGAGCGGGATGGCTACACCTTC
d_call: -
v_call: TRBV29-1
clone_size: few
j_call: TRBJ1-2

cdr3_aa: CASSLYTAPNSPLHF
cdr3_nt: TGTGCCAGCAGCTTATACACGGCCCCCAATTCACCCCTCCACTTT
d_call: -
v_call: TRBV14
clone_size: -
j_call: TRBJ1-6

cdr3_aa: CASRERDSAEAFF
cdr3_nt: TGTGCCAGCAGGGAGCGGGATAGTGCTGAAGCTTTCTTT
d_call: -
v_call: TRBV6-1
clone_size: many
j_call: TRBJ1-1

cdr3_aa: CASSRPGTAAGDTQYF
cdr3_nt: TGTGCCAGCAGCCGACCCGGGACAGCCGCGGGAGATACGCAGTATTTT
d_call: TRBD1
v_call: TRBV12-3/TRBV12-4
clone_size: few
j_call: TRBJ2-3

cdr3_aa: CASSGTGQETQYF
cdr3_nt: TGTGCCAGCAGTGGGACTGGGCAAGAGACCCAGTACTTC
d_call: -
v_call: TRBV12-3/TRBV12-4
clone_size: -
j_call: TRBJ2-5

cdr3_aa: CASSPGTISYNEQFF
cdr3_nt: TGTGCCAGCAGCCCCGGGACTATCTCCTACAATGAGCAGTTCTTC
d_call: TRBD2
v_call: TRBV6-2/TRBV6-3
clone_size: -
j_call: TRBJ2-1

cdr3_aa: CASSQKGTGGDTEAFF
cdr3_nt: TGTGCCAGCAGTCAAAAAGGGACAGGGGGAGACACTGAAGCTTTCTTT
d_call: TRBD1
v_call: TRBV6-4
clone_size: -
j_call: TRBJ1-1

cdr3_aa: CASSMSQGRGEQYF
cdr3_nt: TGCGCCAGCAGCATGTCACAGGGTCGGGGCGAGCAGTACTTC
d_call: -
v_call: TRBV5-1
clone_size: -
j_call: TRBJ2-7

cdr3_aa: CASSRTDFYTF
cdr3_nt: TGTGCCAGCAGCCGGACAGACTTCTACACCTTC
d_call: -
v_call: TRBV7-9
clone_size: many
j_call: TRBJ1-2

cdr3_aa: CASSVAVTGAGDEQFF
cdr3_nt: TGTGCCAGCAGCGTAGCTGTCACAGGGGCAGGGGATGAGCAGTTCTTC
d_call: TRBD1
v_call: TRBV9
clone_size: few
j_call: TRBJ2-1

cdr3_aa: CAINQDRVGSETQYF
cdr3_nt: TGTGCCATCAATCAGGACAGGGTCGGTTCAGAGACCCAGTACTTC
d_call: TRBD1
v_call: TRBV10-3
clone_size: few
j_call: TRBJ2-5

cdr3_aa: CASGTDYGYTF
cdr3_nt: TGTGCCAGCGGGACAGACTATGGCTACACCTTC
d_call: TRBD1
v_call: TRBV5-6
clone_size: -
j_call: TRBJ1-2

cdr3_aa: CASDAGAAGGTQYF
cdr3_nt: TGTGCCAGCGACGCTGGGGCCGCGGGAGGGACCCAGTACTTC
d_call: TRBD2
v_call: TRBV6-1
clone_size: -
j_call: TRBJ2-5

cdr3_aa: CASSLVGLAGGRLTQYF
cdr3_nt: TGTGCCAGCAGCTTAGTTGGGCTAGCGGGGGGTCGTCTGACCCAGTACTTC
d_call: TRBD2
v_call: TRBV11-2
clone_size: -
j_call: TRBJ2-5

cdr3_aa: CSQTGESSYEQYF
cdr3_nt: TGCAGTCAGACAGGCGAGAGCTCCTACGAGCAGTACTTC
d_call: -
v_call: TRBV20-1
clone_size: -
j_call: TRBJ2-7

cdr3_aa: CASSRGGHYEQYF
cdr3_nt: TGTGCCAGCAGTAGGGGAGGGCACTACGAGCAGTACTTC
d_call: TRBD2
v_call: TRBV25-1
clone_size: -
j_call: TRBJ2-7

cdr3_aa: CASPSTDTQYF
cdr3_nt: TGTGCCAGCCCCAGCACAGATACGCAGTATTTT
d_call: -
v_call: TRBV9
clone_size: few
j_call: TRBJ2-3

cdr3_aa: CASKGGIYEQYF
cdr3_nt: TGTGCCAGCAAGGGGGGTATCTACGAGCAGTACTTC
d_call: -
v_call: TRBV2
clone_size: -
j_call: TRBJ2-7

cdr3_aa: CASSLFKSYEQYF
cdr3_nt: TGCGCCAGCAGCTTGTTTAAGTCCTACGAGCAGTACTTC
d_call: -
v_call: TRBV5-1
clone_size: -
j_call: TRBJ2-7

cdr3_aa: CASSYTLSRGRAHGYTF
cdr3_nt: TGTGCCAGCAGTTACACCCTCTCACGGGGGCGCGCACATGGCTACACCTTC
d_call: -
v_call: TRBV6-5
clone_size: few
j_call: TRBJ1-2

cdr3_aa: CASSLITGWDEQFF
cdr3_nt: TGTGCCAGCAGTTTAATCACAGGGTGGGATGAGCAGTTCTTC
d_call: -
v_call: TRBV12-3/TRBV12-4
clone_size: few
j_call: TRBJ2-1

cdr3_aa: CSASGESTDTQYF
cdr3_nt: TGCAGTGCTAGCGGGGAGAGCACAGATACGCAGTATTTT
d_call: -
v_call: TRBV20-1
clone_size: many
j_call: TRBJ2-3